These T cell receptor beta chains were read from a single sample in a study of shared clonotypes between healthy human individuals. Sequenced by immunoSEQ multiplex PCR; TCRdb stores in-frame clones only, minus some. The table lists about 2.2 million clones, about 92% of them singletons. Sequenced material: naive CD8+ T cells from PBMCs. The receptor set was obtained from a man aged 18 to 29 in good health. Some clones in this sample may be carry-over from other donors' samples. The CDR3 runs from the conserved cysteine through the conserved F or W. The order of the fields is CDR3 length, J gene, V gene, D gene, clone size, CDR3 protein, CDR3 DNA. A D gene is named only where the DNA matches it firmly. Clone size is shown for a subset of rows, as once, few, many or a class of expanded clone.

16 TRBJ2-2 TRBV27 TRBD2 once CASSALGLGSTGELFF TGTGCCAGCAGTGCCCTGGGACTAGGGTCGACCGGGGAGCTGTTTTTT
14 TRBJ1-1 TRBV10-3 TRBD1 once CAIRDGTGFGEAFF TGTGCCATCAGGGACGGGACAGGGTTTGGTGAAGCTTTCTTT
19 TRBJ1-1 TRBV28 - - CASSLYGLTKNPTTEVAFF TGTGCCAGCAGTTTATACGGGTTGACAAAAAACCCCACCACTGAAGTAGCTTTCTTT
15 TRBJ1-5 TRBV19 - few CASSIGATSNQPQHF TGTGCCAGTAGTATCGGGGCGACTAGCAATCAGCCCCAGCATTTT
12 TRBJ2-7 TRBV29-1 - - CSVVHKGGEQYF TGCAGCGTTGTACATAAGGGGGGCGAGCAGTACTTC
15 TRBJ1-5 TRBV2 TRBD1 - CASRGRDSDFQPQHF TGTGCCAGCAGAGGAAGGGACAGTGATTTCCAGCCCCAGCATTTT
14 TRBJ1-1 TRBV2 - - CASSGEAGNTEAFF TGTGCCAGCAGCGGAGAAGCAGGGAACACTGAAGCTTTCTTT
18 TRBJ2-7 TRBV4-1 TRBD1 - CASSPLTYRGPASYEQYF TGCGCCAGCAGCCCCTTAACTTACAGGGGGCCCGCCTCCTACGAGCAGTACTTC
11 TRBJ2-3 TRBV5-1 - - CASSLGDTQYF TGCGCCAGCAGCTTGGGCGATACGCAGTATTTT
15 TRBJ1-4 TRBV28 - - CASTPLGQGNEKLFF TGTGCCAGCACCCCCCTAGGGCAAGGGAATGAAAAACTGTTTTTT
14 TRBJ2-7 TRBV19 - - CASSTFGEIYEQYF TGTGCCAGTAGTACTTTCGGGGAGATCTACGAGCAGTACTTC
13 TRBJ2-1 TRBV7-9 - once CASSPGVNNEQFF TGTGCCAGCAGCCCCGGGGTCAACAATGAGCAGTTCTTC
16 TRBJ2-6 TRBV10-1 - once CASSERLVSGANVLTF TGCGCCAGCAGCGAGAGACTAGTCTCTGGGGCCAACGTCCTGACTTTC
11 TRBJ2-1 TRBV20-1 - - CSALYYNEQFF TGCAGTGCCCTTTACTACAATGAGCAGTTCTTC
15 TRBJ2-1 TRBV10-3 - - CAISESQGVDNEQFF TGTGCCATCAGTGAGTCGCAAGGGGTAGACAATGAGCAGTTCTTC
14 TRBJ2-7 TRBV28 - - CASSSAGNSYEQYF TGTGCCAGCAGTTCAGCAGGGAACTCCTACGAGCAGTACTTC
12 TRBJ2-7 TRBV7-2 - - CASSIRSYEQYF TGTGCCAGCAGCATAAGGAGCTACGAGCAGTACTTC
13 TRBJ2-7 TRBV29-1 - - CSVGFGSSYEQYF TGCAGCGTTGGATTCGGAAGCTCCTACGAGCAGTACTTC